A selection of T cell receptor beta chains follows, all from one sample in a study of blood T cell repertoires in COVID-19. Clones were read by immunoSEQ multiplex PCR, and TCRdb kept only the in-frame ones, dropping some. Of fewer than 300,000 clones listed, about 90% are singletons. The specimen was peripheral blood. These receptors came from a woman in her thirties or forties who had recovered from COVID-19. CDR3s include the opening cysteine and the closing phenylalanine or tryptophan. The order of the fields is V gene, J gene, CDR3 protein.

V: TRBV3-1/TRBV3-2; J: TRBJ1-1; CDR3: CASSRGQMNTEAFF
V: TRBV5-6; J: TRBJ1-5; CDR3: CASRYWGGIQPQHF
V: TRBV12-3/TRBV12-4; J: TRBJ1-4; CDR3: CASSTTVDEKLFF
V: TRBV4-3; J: TRBJ1-6; CDR3: CASSQERQGVGNNSPLHF
V: TRBV7-2; J: TRBJ1-1; CDR3: CASSSWGGNTEAFF
V: TRBV5-4; J: TRBJ2-7; CDR3: CASSPRGGTPYEQYF
V: TRBV18; J: TRBJ2-1; CDR3: CASSPLDRSISNEQFF
V: TRBV5-5; J: TRBJ1-1; CDR3: CASSQLTGSTEAFF
V: TRBV7-2; J: TRBJ2-3; CDR3: CASSSPEGGGSDTQYF
V: TRBV29-1; J: TRBJ1-1; CDR3: CSGHHPVLSGGEAFF
V: TRBV14; J: TRBJ2-7; CDR3: CASSPSRVNEQYF
V: TRBV7-8; J: TRBJ2-5; CDR3: CASSLAQSSGKTQYF
V: TRBV4-2; J: TRBJ2-1; CDR3: CASSQVGTPSSYNEQFF
V: TRBV11-2; J: TRBJ2-5; CDR3: CASEPGGAETQYF
V: TRBV18; J: TRBJ2-7; CDR3: CASSLLTGGSGEQYF
V: TRBV2; J: TRBJ2-1; CDR3: CASRPGLDPYNEQFF
V: TRBV6-1; J: TRBJ1-6; CDR3: CASSEFLSSYNSPLHF
V: TRBV7-2; J: TRBJ1-2; CDR3: CASSLLEELGYTF
V: TRBV30; J: TRBJ1-2; CDR3: CAWIDRYYGYTF
V: TRBV18; J: TRBJ2-7; CDR3: CASSLAGGDYEQYF
V: TRBV10-3; J: TRBJ1-2; CDR3: CAISELEQTGRNYGYTF
V: TRBV11-2; J: TRBJ1-6; CDR3: CASTSLRDILRNSPLHF
V: TRBV9; J: TRBJ2-5; CDR3: CASSSEGGGGRETQYF
V: TRBV19; J: TRBJ2-7; CDR3: CASKGSGGSSYEQYF
V: TRBV4-3; J: TRBJ2-5; CDR3: CASSQDPGGGRQTQYF
V: TRBV27; J: TRBJ2-3; CDR3: CASSRRASTDTQYF